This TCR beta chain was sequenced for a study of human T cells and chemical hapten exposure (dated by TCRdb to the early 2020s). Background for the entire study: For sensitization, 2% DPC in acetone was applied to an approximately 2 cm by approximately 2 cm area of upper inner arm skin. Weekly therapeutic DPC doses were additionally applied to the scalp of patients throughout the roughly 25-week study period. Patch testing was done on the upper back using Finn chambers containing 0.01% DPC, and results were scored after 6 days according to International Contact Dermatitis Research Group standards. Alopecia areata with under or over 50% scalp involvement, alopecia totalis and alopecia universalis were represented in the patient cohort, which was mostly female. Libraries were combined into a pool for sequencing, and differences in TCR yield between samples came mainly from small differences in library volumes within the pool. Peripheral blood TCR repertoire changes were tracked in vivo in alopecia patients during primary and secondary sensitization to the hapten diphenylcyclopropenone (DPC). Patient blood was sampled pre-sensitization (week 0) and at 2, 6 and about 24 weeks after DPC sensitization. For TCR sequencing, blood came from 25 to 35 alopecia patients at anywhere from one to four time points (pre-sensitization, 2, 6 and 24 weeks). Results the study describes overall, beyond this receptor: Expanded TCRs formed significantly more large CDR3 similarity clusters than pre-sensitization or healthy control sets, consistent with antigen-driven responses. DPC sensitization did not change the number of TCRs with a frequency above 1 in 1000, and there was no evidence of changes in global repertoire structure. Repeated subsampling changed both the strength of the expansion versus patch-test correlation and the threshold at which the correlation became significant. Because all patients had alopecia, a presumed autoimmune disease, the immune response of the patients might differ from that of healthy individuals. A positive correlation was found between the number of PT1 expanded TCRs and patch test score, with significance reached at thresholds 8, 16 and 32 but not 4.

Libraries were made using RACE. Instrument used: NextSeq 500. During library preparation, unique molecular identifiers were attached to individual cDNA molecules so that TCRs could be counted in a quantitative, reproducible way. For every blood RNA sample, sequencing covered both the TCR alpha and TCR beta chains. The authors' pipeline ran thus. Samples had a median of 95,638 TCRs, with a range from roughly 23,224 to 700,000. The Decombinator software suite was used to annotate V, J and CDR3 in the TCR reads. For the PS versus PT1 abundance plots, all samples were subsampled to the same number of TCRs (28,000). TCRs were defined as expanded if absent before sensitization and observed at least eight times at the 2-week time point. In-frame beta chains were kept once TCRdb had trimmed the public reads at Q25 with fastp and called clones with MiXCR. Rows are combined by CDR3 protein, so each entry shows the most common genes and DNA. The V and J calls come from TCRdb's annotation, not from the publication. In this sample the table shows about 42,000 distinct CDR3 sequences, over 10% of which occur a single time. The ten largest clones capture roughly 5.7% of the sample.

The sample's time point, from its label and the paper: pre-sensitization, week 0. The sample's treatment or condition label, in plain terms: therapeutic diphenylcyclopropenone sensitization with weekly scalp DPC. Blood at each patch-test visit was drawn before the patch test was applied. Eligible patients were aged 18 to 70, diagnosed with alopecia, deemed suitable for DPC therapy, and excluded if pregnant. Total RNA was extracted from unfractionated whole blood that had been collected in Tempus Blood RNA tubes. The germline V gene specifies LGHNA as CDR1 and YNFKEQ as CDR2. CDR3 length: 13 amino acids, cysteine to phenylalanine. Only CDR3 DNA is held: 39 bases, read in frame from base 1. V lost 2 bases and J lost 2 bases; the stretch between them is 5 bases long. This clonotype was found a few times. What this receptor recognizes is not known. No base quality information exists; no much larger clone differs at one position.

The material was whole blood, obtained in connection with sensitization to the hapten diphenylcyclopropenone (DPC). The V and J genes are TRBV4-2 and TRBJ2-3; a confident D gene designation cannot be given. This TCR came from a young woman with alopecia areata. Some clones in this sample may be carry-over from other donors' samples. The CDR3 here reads CASSQPITDTQYF. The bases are TGTGCCAGCAGCCAACCGATCACAGATACGCAGTATTTT.